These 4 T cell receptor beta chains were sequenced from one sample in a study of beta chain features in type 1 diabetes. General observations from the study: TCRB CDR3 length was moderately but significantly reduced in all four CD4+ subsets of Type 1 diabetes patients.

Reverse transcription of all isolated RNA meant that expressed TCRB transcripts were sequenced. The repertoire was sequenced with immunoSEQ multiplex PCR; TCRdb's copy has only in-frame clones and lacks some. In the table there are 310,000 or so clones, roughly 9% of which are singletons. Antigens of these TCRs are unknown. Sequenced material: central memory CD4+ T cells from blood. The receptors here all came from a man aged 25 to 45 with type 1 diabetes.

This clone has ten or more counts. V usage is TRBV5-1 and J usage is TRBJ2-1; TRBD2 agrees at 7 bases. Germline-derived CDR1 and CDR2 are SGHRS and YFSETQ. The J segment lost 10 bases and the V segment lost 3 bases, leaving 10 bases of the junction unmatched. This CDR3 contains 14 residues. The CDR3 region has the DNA TGCGCCAGCAGCTCCCTGGTGGGGGAGGGGGAGCAGTTCTTC. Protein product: CASSSLVGEGEQFF.

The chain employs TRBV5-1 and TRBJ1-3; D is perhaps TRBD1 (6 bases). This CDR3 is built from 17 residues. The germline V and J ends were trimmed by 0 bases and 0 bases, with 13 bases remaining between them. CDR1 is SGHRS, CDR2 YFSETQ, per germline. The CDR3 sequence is CASSLVPTGISGNTIYF. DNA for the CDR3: TGCGCCAGCAGCTTGGTCCCAACAGGGATCTCTGGAAACACCATATATTTT.

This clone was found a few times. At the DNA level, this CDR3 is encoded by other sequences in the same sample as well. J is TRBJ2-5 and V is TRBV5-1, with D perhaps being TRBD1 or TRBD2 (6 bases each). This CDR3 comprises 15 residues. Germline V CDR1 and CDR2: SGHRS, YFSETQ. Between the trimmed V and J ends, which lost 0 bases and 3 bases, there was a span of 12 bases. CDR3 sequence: CASSLAGGREETQYF. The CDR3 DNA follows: TGCGCCAGCAGCTTGGCTGGGGGGCGCGAAGAGACCCAGTACTTC. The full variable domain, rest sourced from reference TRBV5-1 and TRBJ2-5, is KAGVTQTPRYLIKTRGQQVTLSCSPISGHRSVSWYQQTPGQGLQFLFEYFSETQRNKGNFPGRFSGRQFSNSRSEMNVSTLELGDSALYLCASSLAGGREETQYFGPGTRLLVL.

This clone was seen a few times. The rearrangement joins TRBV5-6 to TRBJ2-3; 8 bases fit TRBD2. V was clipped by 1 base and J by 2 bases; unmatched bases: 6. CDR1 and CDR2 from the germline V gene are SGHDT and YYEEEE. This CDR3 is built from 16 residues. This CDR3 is CASSLSQRGTTDTQYF. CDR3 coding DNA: TGTGCCAGCAGCTTGAGCCAGCGGGGGACCACAGATACGCAGTATTTT. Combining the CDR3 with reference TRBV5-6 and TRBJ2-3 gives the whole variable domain DAGVTQSPTHLIKTRGQQVTLRCSPKSGHDTVSWYQQALGQGPQFIFQYYEEEERQRGNFPDRFSGHQFPNYSSELNVNALLLGDSALYLCASSLSQRGTTDTQYFGPGTRLTVL.